This T cell receptor (beta chain) was identified during a study of shared clonotypes between healthy human individuals. The table came from immunoSEQ multiplex PCR; TCRdb's copy has only in-frame clones and leaves some out. This table holds about 1.5 million clones, around 97% found once. The CDR3 spans 18 residues. Looked up from germline, CDR1 is LNHDA and CDR2 is SQIVND (reference sequence). Trimming cost V 11 bases and J 5 bases, with 31 bases left between them. The specimen sequenced was naive CD4+ T cells sorted from blood. The subset here: CD45RA+ positively selected. This sequence originates from a man younger than 45 in good health. This sequence joins TRBV19 and TRBJ1-5, with D tentatively TRBD1 (5 bases). The CDR3 loop reads CASSPRYRPDNTYQPQHF. The CDR3 coding sequence is TGTGCCTCCAGCCCGCGGTACAGGCCAGATAATACCTATCAGCCCCAGCATTTT.